Below are 8 T cell receptor beta chains sequenced from a single sample in a study of blood T cell repertoires in COVID-19. Sequenced by immunoSEQ multiplex PCR; TCRdb stores in-frame clones only, minus some. The sample contains about 500,000 clones, roughly nine tenths of which appear only once. Sequencing input: peripheral blood. The receptors shown here come from a woman aged 45 to 65 with COVID-19, enrolled during active disease.

The chain has TRBV28 and TRBJ2-3, with 8 positions matching TRBD2. Trimming at V came to 4 bases and at J to 6 bases, leaving 12 bases not matched to a gene. The CDR3 spans 16 residues. The V gene's germline CDR1 is MDHEN and CDR2 SYDVKM. The CDR3 DNA sequence: TGTGCCAGCAGTTCTGAGAAACGGGGGGGCTTTGATACGCAGTATTTT. Protein sequence: CASSSEKRGGFDTQYF.

This clone was counted only a few times. The chain recombines TRBV2 with TRBJ1-1; D might be TRBD1 (6 bases). CDR1 is SNHLY, CDR2 FYNNEI, per germline. The CDR3 contains 13 residues. V lost 7 bases, J lost 3 bases, and 12 bases lay in between. The CDR3 region is CASNGNRDTEAFF. CDR3 DNA: TGTGCCAGCAACGGCAACAGGGACACTGAAGCTTTCTTT.

This clone has just one count. V usage is TRBV6-5 and J usage is TRBJ2-1, with TRBD1 matching over 9 bases. The CDR3 has 13 residues. The germline V gene encodes CDR1 MNHEY and CDR2 SVGAGI. Trimming took 4 bases from V and 7 from J; bases not matched to a gene: 2. The CDR3 is CASSSGTGNEQFF. CDR3 coding DNA: TGTGCCAGCAGTTCCGGGACAGGGAATGAGCAGTTCTTC.

This clone was detected a few times. V and J are TRBV9 and TRBJ2-4, with D possibly being TRBD1 (6 bases). The CDR3 is 16 amino acids. Germline V CDR1 and CDR2: SGDLS, YYNGEE. The V gene lost 3 bases and the J gene lost 2 bases, with 15 bases spanning the gap. In DNA, the CDR3 is TGTGCCAGCAGCGAGGGGGTGGGGAGTCCCAAAAACATTCAGTACTTC. It specifies CASSEGVGSPKNIQYF.

The rearrangement uses TRBV19 and TRBJ1-6; TRBD1 agrees at 8 bases. In germline, CDR1 is LNHDA, CDR2 SQIVND (reference sequence). The CDR3 loop spans 15 amino acids. The V segment lost 8 bases and the J segment 0 bases; nucleotides outside the gene matches: 3. The CDR3, as DNA: TGTGCCAGTTGTACAGGGGGCTCCTATAATTCACCCCTCCACTTT. Residues: CASCTGGSYNSPLHF.

This sequence joins TRBV7-3 and TRBJ2-5, with 11 bases matching TRBD2. With V trimmed by 5 bases and J by 5 bases, 7 bases remained unmatched. Per germline, CDR1 SGHTA and CDR2 FQGTGA. CDR3 length: 15 residues. CDR3 in amino acids: CASSMTSGVDETQYF. The DNA of the CDR3 is TGTGCCAGCAGCATGACTAGCGGGGTAGATGAGACCCAGTACTTC.

This clone was recorded a few times. V is TRBV5-1 and J is TRBJ2-2; D is perhaps TRBD2 (5 bases). Germline lookup yields CDR1 SGHRS and CDR2 YFSETQ. This CDR3 is built from 15 residues. The V end was cut by 1 base, the J end by 4 bases, with 11 bases between. CDR3 in amino acids: CASSLSGETTGELFF. In DNA, the CDR3 is TGCGCCAGCAGCTTGTCCGGGGAAACCACCGGGGAGCTGTTTTTT.

CDR3 sequence: CASSPGAGASTDTQYF. In DNA, the CDR3 is TGCGCCAGCAGCCCCGGGGCGGGGGCCTCGACAGATACGCAGTATTTT. The rearrangement uses TRBV5-1 and TRBJ2-3; weak D call: TRBD2 (7 bases). The V end lost 4 bases, the J end lost 3 bases, and 18 bases lay between the germline ends. The germline V gene encodes CDR1 SGHRS and CDR2 YFSETQ. This CDR3 is built from 16 residues. Full variable domain (rest looked up from reference TRBV5-1 and TRBJ2-3): KAGVTQTPRYLIKTRGQQVTLSCSPISGHRSVSWYQQTPGQGLQFLFEYFSETQRNKGNFPGRFSGRQFSNSRSEMNVSTLELGDSALYLCASSPGAGASTDTQYFGPGTRLTVL.